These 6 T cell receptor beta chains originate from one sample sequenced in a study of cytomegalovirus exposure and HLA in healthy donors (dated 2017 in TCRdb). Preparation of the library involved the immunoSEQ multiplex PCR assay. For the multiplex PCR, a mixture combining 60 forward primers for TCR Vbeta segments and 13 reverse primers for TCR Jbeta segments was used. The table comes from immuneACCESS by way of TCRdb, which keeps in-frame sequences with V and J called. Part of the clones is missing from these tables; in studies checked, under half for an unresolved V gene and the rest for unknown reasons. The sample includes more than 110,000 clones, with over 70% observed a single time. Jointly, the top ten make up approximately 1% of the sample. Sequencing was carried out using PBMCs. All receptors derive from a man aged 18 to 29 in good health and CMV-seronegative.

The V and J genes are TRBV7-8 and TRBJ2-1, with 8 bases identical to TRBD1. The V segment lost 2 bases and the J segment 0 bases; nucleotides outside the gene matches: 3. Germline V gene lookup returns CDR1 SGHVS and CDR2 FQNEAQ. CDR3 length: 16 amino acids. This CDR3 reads CASSLWDRSSYNEQFF. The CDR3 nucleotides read TGTGCCAGCAGCTTATGGGACAGGAGCTCCTACAATGAGCAGTTCTTC.

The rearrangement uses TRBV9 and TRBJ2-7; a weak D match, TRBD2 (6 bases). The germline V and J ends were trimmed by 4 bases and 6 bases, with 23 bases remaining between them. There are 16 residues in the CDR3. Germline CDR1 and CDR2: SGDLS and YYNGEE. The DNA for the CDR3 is TGTGCCAGCAGCTCGCAACCAGGGACTTCCGCAGTCGAGCAGTACTTC. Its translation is CASSSQPGTSAVEQYF. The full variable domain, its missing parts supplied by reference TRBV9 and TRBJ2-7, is DSGVTQTPKHLITATGQRVTLRCSPRSGDLSVYWYQQSLDQGLQFLIQYYNGEERAKGNILERFSAQQFPDLHSELNLSSLELGDSALYFCASSSQPGTSAVEQYFGPGTRLTVT.

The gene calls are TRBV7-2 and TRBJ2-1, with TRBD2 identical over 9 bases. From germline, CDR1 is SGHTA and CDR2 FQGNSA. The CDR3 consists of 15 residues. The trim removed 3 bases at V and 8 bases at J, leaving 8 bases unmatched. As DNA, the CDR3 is TGTGCCAGCAGCTTCGCGGGGGGGCCCAATGATGAGCAGTTCTTC. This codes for CASSFAGGPNDEQFF.

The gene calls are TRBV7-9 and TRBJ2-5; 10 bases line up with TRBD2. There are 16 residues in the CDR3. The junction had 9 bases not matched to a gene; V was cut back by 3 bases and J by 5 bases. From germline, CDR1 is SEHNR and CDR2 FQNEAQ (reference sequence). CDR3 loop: CASSFKRGGLGETQYF. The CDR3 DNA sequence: TGTGCCAGCAGCTTCAAGCGGGGGGGCCTCGGTGAGACCCAGTACTTC. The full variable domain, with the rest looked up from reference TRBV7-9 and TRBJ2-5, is DTGVSQNPRHKITKRGQNVTFRCDPISEHNRLYWYRQTLGQGPEFLTYFQNEAQLEKSRLLSDRFSAERPKGSFSTLEIQRTEQGDSAMYLCASSFKRGGLGETQYFGPGTRLLVL.

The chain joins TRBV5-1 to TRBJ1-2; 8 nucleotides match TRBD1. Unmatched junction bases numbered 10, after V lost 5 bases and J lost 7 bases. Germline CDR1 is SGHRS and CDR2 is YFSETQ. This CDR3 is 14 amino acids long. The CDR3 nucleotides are TGCGCCAGCAGTTCCGGGACAGGTCCCCGTGGCTACACCTTC. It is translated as CASSSGTGPRGYTF.

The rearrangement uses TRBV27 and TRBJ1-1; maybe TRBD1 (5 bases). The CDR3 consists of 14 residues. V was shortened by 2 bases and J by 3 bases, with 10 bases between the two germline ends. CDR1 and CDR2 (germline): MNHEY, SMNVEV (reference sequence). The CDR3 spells CASSLGWGDTEAFF. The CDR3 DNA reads TGTGCCAGCAGTTTAGGGTGGGGCGACACTGAAGCTTTCTTT.